The 10 T cell receptor beta chains below all came from one sample that was sequenced in a study of beta chain features in type 1 diabetes. Expressed TCRB transcripts were sequenced, since all the RNA that had been isolated was reverse transcribed. TCRdb keeps only in-frame clones here, not all; method: immunoSEQ multiplex PCR. Of roughly 610,000 clones detected, about a sixth appear once; the ten largest clones hold 0.09% to 0.095%. The sequenced sample consisted of naive CD4+ T cells from blood. These receptor sequences come from a young man in good health.

This clone was counted between two and nine times. J is TRBJ2-3 and V is TRBV28; no firm D call. Per germline, CDR1 MDHEN and CDR2 SYDVKM. CDR3 length equals 14 residues. The V end lost 7 bases, the J end lost 1 base, and 12 bases lay between the germline ends. As DNA, the CDR3 is TGTGCCAGCATGAAGTGGGGTGGCACAGATACGCAGTATTTT. Translation gives CASMKWGGTDTQYF. Full variable domain (outside the CDR3, taken from reference TRBV28 and TRBJ2-3): DVKVTQSSRYLVKRTGEKVFLECVQDMDHENMFWYRQDPGLGLRLIYFSYDVKMKEKGDIPEGYSVSREKKERFSLILESASTNQTSMYLCASMKWGGTDTQYFGPGTRLTVL.

Here the CDR3 reads CASSLAWGRETQYF. CDR3 nucleotide sequence: TGTGCCAGCAGCTTGGCGTGGGGGCGGGAGACCCAGTACTTC. The chain is built from TRBV5-4 and TRBJ2-5; D might be TRBD1 (6 bases). Looked up from germline, CDR1 is SGHNT and CDR2 is YYREEE (reference sequence). Trimming shortened V by 0 bases and J by 5 bases, and 11 bases separated the two germline ends. The CDR3 is made up of 14 amino acids.

The rearrangement uses TRBV5-1 and TRBJ2-3; D unclear. V was clipped by 1 base and J by 8 bases, with 11 bases between them. This CDR3 has 13 amino acids. CDR1 and CDR2 from the germline V gene are SGHRS and YFSETQ. The CDR3 sequence is CASSLNSYGTQYF. In DNA, the CDR3 is TGCGCCAGCAGCTTGAATTCCTATGGTACGCAGTATTTT. The whole variable domain, filled in from reference TRBV5-1 and TRBJ2-3, reads KAGVTQTPRYLIKTRGQQVTLSCSPISGHRSVSWYQQTPGQGLQFLFEYFSETQRNKGNFPGRFSGRQFSNSRSEMNVSTLELGDSALYLCASSLNSYGTQYFGPGTRLTVL.

In its sample, this clone was seen many times. The CDR3 DNA follows: TGTGCCAGCAGCACGTCGGGACAGCCCAATTCACCCCTCCACTTT. This translates into CASSTSGQPNSPLHF. J is TRBJ1-6 and V is TRBV7-9, with TRBD1 matching over 7 bases. Losses at the gene ends were 5 bases for V and 7 bases for J; bases not matched to a gene: 8. There are 15 residues in the CDR3. Per germline, CDR1 SEHNR and CDR2 FQNEAQ (reference sequence).

The chain is built from TRBV5-8 and TRBJ2-5, with 9 nucleotides matching TRBD1. The length of the CDR3 is 14 residues. The germline V gene has CDR1 SGHTS and CDR2 YDEGEE. J was trimmed by 4 bases and V by 4 bases; bases with no gene match: 5. CDR3: CASSPGQGRETQYF. Written as DNA, the CDR3 is TGTGCCAGCAGCCCCGGACAGGGGAGAGAGACCCAGTACTTC. Using reference TRBV5-8 and TRBJ2-5 for the parts outside the CDR3, the full variable domain is EAGVTQSPTHLIKTRGQQATLRCSPISGHTSVYWYQQALGLGLQFLLWYDEGEERNRGNFPPRFSGRQFPNYSSELNVNALELEDSALYLCASSPGQGRETQYFGPGTRLLVL.

This rearrangement joins TRBV7-2 to TRBJ2-1, with TRBD2 matching over 11 bases. The germline gives CDR1 SGHTA, CDR2 FQGNSA. J was trimmed by 0 bases and V by 5 bases; bases with no gene match: 6. This CDR3 is built from 17 residues. The CDR3 sequence is CASSRLAGGHSYNEQFF. Here the CDR3 DNA reads TGTGCCAGCAGCCGTCTAGCGGGGGGCCACTCCTACAATGAGCAGTTCTTC.

Of note for this clone: Sequence at one end of the junction differs from germline and may be a read error. This rearrangement joins TRBV7-9 to TRBJ2-1; D ambiguous. The CDR3 totals 11 residues. Germline lookup yields CDR1 SEHNR and CDR2 FQNEAQ (reference sequence). Here the CDR3 reads CASSLADNVLF. Written as DNA, the CDR3 is TGTGCCAGCAGCTTAGCGGATAACGTGCTCTTC.

The J gene is TRBJ1-2, the V gene TRBV28, with a tentative D call TRBD1 (5 bases). CDR1 is MDHEN and CDR2 is SYDVKM in the germline V gene. The CDR3 is 16 residues long. Trimming stripped 6 bases from V and 5 bases from J, with 22 bases between. Here the CDR3 reads CASRKFPYRTPYGYTF. DNA for the CDR3: TGTGCCAGCAGGAAGTTCCCGTACAGGACCCCTTATGGCTACACCTTC.

This clone was seen a handful of times. The sample has other DNA sequences that encode this CDR3 too. J is TRBJ1-5 and V is TRBV7-2; TRBD1 agrees at 7 bases. This CDR3 is built from 14 residues. Germline trimming cut 4 bases from V and 4 bases from J; bases unmatched to any gene: 4. The germline CDR1 and CDR2 sequences are SGHTA and FQGNSA. CDR3 DNA sequence: TGTGCCAGCAGCTCCCGACAGGGAAATCAGCCCCAGCATTTT. Translating gives CASSSRQGNQPQHF.

This clone has a handful of counts. The chain has TRBV28 and TRBJ2-3; 10 bases are shared with TRBD1. The CDR3 runs 15 residues. With 6 bases clipped from V and 6 bases from J, the junction kept 9 bases outside the gene matches. Germline loops: CDR1 MDHEN, CDR2 SYDVKM. The CDR3 region has the DNA TGTGCCAGCAGCCTCGGGACAGGGGTTAGGGATACGCAGTATTTT. It encodes CASSLGTGVRDTQYF.